This T cell receptor (beta chain) was obtained from a study of cytomegalovirus exposure and HLA in healthy donors. The J segment lost 9 bases and the V segment lost 3 bases, leaving 6 bases of the junction unmatched. The CDR3 has 13 amino acids. Germline CDR1 reads GTSNPN; CDR2 reads SVGIG (reference sequence). All donors participated as healthy donors of bone marrow. This clone was observed a single time. The antigen is not known. PCR was performed using 60 Vbeta and 13 Jbeta primers. Repertoires were generated with immunoSEQ multiplex PCR, while TCRdb's copy carries only in-frame clones and drops some. Of 150,000 to 200,000 clones listed, just under 80% are singletons. Findings and caveats of the study: Later analysis demonstrated an association between a missense DCLRE1C variant and TCR beta V- and J-gene trimming. A later analysis found common viral pathogens apparently linked to several of the most significant clusters. Cytomegalovirus-associated TCR beta chains were listed, numbering 164.

The chain uses TRBV30 and TRBJ2-1; TRBD2 agrees at 9 bases. This receptor was taken from a man aged 18 to 30 in good health and CMV-seropositive. Sequencing was performed on PBMCs. This chain's CDR3 is CAWSGAGGTEQFF. CDR3 coding DNA: TGTGCCTGGAGCGGGGCGGGGGGGACTGAGCAGTTCTTC.